This T cell receptor beta chain was observed in a study of identical twins. Study results and limitations: There was an excess of low generation probability in the out-of-frame alpha sequences that twins shared. Because invariant MAIT and iNKT cells could be present, zero-insertion analyses could be partly confounded.

On this clonotype: Its antigen is unidentified.

TCRdb reprocessed the 5' RACE reads via MiXCR and lists one record per CDR3 protein. The data hold around 680,000 distinct CDR3 sequences, with 8.6% observed a single time. Germline V CDR1 and CDR2: MDHEN, SYDVKM. The CDR3 is made up of 9 amino acids. The data were also submitted as part of a second study, on yellow fever vaccine responses in identical twins.

The chain employs TRBV28 and TRBJ2-7; no definite D call. Sequenced material: PBMCs. This TCR was recovered from a woman aged 18-29 years in good health. Here the CDR3 DNA reads TGTTGTGACTTCGGCGAGCAGTACTTC. Translation: CCDFGEQYF.